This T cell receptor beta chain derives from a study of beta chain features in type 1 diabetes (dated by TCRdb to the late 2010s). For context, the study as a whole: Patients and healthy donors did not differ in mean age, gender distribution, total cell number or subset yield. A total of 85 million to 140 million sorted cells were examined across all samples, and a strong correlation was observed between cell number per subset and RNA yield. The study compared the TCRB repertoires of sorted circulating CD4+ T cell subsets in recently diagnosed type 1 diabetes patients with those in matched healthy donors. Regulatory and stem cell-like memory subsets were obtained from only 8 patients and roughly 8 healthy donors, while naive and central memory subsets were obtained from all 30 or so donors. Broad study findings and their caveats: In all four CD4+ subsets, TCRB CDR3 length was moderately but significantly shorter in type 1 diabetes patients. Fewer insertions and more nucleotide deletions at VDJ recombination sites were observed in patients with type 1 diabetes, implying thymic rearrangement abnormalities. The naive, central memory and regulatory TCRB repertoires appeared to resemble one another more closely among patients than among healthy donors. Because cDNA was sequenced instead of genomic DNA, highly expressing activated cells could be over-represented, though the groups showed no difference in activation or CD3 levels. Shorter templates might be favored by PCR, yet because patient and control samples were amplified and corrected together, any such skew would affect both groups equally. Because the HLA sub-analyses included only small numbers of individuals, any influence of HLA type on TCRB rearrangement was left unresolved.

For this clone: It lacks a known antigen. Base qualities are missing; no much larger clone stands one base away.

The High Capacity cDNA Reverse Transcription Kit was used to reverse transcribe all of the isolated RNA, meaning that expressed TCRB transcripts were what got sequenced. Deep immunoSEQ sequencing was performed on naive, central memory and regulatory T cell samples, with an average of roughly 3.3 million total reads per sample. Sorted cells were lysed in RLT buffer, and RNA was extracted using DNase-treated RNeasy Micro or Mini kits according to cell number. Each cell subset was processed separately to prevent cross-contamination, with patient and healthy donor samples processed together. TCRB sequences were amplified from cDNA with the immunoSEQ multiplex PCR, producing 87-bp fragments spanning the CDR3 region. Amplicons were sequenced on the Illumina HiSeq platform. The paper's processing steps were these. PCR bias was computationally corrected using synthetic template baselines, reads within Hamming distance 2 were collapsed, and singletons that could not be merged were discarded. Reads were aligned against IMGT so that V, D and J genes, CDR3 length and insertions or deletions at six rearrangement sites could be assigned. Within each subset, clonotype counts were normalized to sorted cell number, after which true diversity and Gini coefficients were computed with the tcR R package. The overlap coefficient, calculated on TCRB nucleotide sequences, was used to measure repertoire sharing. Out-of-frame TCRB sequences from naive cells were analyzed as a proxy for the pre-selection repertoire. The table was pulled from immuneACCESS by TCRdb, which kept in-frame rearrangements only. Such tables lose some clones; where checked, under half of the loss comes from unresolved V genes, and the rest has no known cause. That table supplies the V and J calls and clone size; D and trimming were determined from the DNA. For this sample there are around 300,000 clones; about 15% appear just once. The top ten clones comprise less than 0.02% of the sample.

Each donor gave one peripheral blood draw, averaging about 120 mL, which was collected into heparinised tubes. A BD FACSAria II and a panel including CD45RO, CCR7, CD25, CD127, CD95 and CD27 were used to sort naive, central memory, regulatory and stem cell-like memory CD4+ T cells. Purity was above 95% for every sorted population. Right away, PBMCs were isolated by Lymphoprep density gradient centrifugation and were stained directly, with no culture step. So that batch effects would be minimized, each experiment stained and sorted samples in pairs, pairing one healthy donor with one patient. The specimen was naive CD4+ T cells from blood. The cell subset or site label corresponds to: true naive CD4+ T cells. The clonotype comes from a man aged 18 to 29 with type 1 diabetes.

This receptor has the CDR3 CASGTRDEQYF. The DNA reads TGTGCCAGCGGTACGAGGGACGAGCAGTACTTC. Rearrangement joined TRBV11-3 to TRBJ2-7; the D segment could be TRBD2, given 5 matching bases. The CDR3 has 11 amino acids, counting the end cysteine and phenylalanine. Only CDR3 DNA is held: 33 bases, read in frame from base 1. The trim is 8 bases for V and 5 bases for J, with a gap of 10 bases between the germline ends. The germline V gene specifies SGHNT as CDR1 and YENEEA as CDR2.